This T cell receptor beta chain comes out of a study of identical twins. This CDR3 has 16 amino acids. The V segment lost 4 bases and the J segment 2 bases; nucleotides outside the gene matches: 8. The germline CDR1 and CDR2 sequences are MNHEY and SVGEGT. TCRdb independently ran MiXCR on the 5' RACE reads; one entry per CDR3 protein. The sample has approximately 240,000 distinct CDR3 sequences; over 13% are singletons. The TCR was taken from a young woman in good health. The chain joins TRBV6-2 or TRBV6-3 to TRBJ2-7, with TRBD2 matching over 10 bases. Sequencing was carried out using memory (CD45RO+) T cells sorted from blood. The chain's CDR3 is CASSSATSGTAYEQYF. As DNA, the CDR3 is TGTGCCAGCAGTTCAGCTACTAGCGGGACCGCCTACGAGCAGTACTTC.